This T cell receptor (beta chain) is from a study of cytomegalovirus exposure and HLA in healthy donors. CDR1 is GTSNPN, CDR2 SVGIG, per germline (reference sequence). V shed 2 bases and J 5 bases; nucleotides not matched to a gene: 8. CDR3 size: 14 residues. The PCR ran on 60 Vbeta and 13 Jbeta primers. Some clones are missing from TCRdb's copy, which holds only in-frame ones; the method was immunoSEQ multiplex PCR. The repertoire holds roughly 170,000 clones, around three quarters seen once, with around 1.6% in the top ten. The rearrangement joins TRBV30 to TRBJ2-7; 8 bases are a match to TRBD1. Sequencing was performed on PBMCs. The origin of this receptor is a woman aged 25 to 39 in good health and CMV-seronegative. CDR3 sequence reads: CAWSSGQVGDEQYF. The CDR3 nucleotides are TGTGCCTGGAGTTCGGGACAGGTGGGAGACGAGCAGTACTTC.